This is a list of T cell receptor beta chains from one sample in a study of blood T cell repertoires in COVID-19. Sequencing was performed with immunoSEQ multiplex PCR; in TCRdb, only in-frame clones are kept and a portion is missing. The table records 200,000 to 250,000 clones, approximately 84% of them present only once. What was sequenced was PBMCs or T cells enriched from blood (not recorded which). The receptors stem from a man aged 60-69 years who had recovered from COVID-19. Each CDR3 is given with its conserved first and last residue. The D gene is left open where the match is weak. Clone sizes are given selectively: once, few, many, or a class where the clone is expanded.

>TRBV21-1|-|TRBJ2-2|-
TGTGCCAGCAGCAGACCGGGACAGGGTGCCGGGGAGCTGTTTTTT
CASSRPGQGAGELFF
>TRBV18|-|TRBJ2-7|-
TGTGCCAGCTCACCCAATAGCTACGAGCAGTACTTC
CASSPNSYEQYF
>TRBV7-8|-|TRBJ1-2|-
TGTGCCAGCAGCTTAGATGAGATTCCCTATGGCTACACCTTC
CASSLDEIPYGYTF
>TRBV6-5|few|TRBJ1-1|TRBD1
TGTGCCAGCAGTTACTCCCGGAAAGGGGGCTGGGAAGCTTTCTTT
CASSYSRKGGWEAFF
>TRBV19|-|TRBJ1-4|-
TGTGCCAGTAGTCGAGGGAGTGCAACTAATGAAAAACTGTTTTTT
CASSRGSATNEKLFF
>TRBV6-5|-|TRBJ2-5|-
TGTGCCAGCAGTTACTCGAGGGGGAGCGGGGAAGAGACCCAGTACTTC
CASSYSRGSGEETQYF
>TRBV5-1|-|TRBJ1-1|-
TGCGCCAGCAGCGGGGGCGGTGGGACAACGAACACTGAAGCTTTCTTT
CASSGGGGTTNTEAFF
>TRBV24-1|few|TRBJ1-5|-
TGTGCCACCAGTGAGCCGGGACACCATAGCAATCAGCCCCAGCATTTT
CATSEPGHHSNQPQHF
>TRBV19|-|TRBJ1-4|TRBD1
TGTGCCAGTAGTATAGTCGCAGGGGGTAATGAAAAACTGTTTTTT
CASSIVAGGNEKLFF
>TRBV11-3|-|TRBJ2-5|TRBD2
TGTGCCAGCAGTAAAGACGGGAGGATCGGAGAGACCCAGTACTTC
CASSKDGRIGETQYF
>TRBV4-2|-|TRBJ1-2|TRBD1
TGTGCCAGCAGCCAAGAGACAGGGGGTTATGGCTACACCTTC
CASSQETGGYGYTF
>TRBV5-6|-|TRBJ2-6|TRBD1
TGTGCCAGCAGCTTGGGACAGGGACCCTCTGGGGCCAACGTCCTGACTTTC
CASSLGQGPSGANVLTF
>TRBV30|-|TRBJ1-5|-
TGTGCCTGGAGTCACCGGGACATTAGCAATCAGCCCCAGCATTTT
CAWSHRDISNQPQHF
>TRBV3-1/TRBV3-2|once|TRBJ2-2|-
TGTGCCAGCACTCGGCAGGGTCTGGTCGGGGAGCTGTTTTTT
CASTRQGLVGELFF
>TRBV9|-|TRBJ2-1|TRBD2
TGTGCCAGCAGCGTAGCAGCGGGGGCCTACAATGAGCAGTTCTTC
CASSVAAGAYNEQFF
>TRBV5-6|-|TRBJ2-5|TRBD2
TGTGCCAGCAGCTTCGGACTAGCGGGTGAGACCCAGTACTTC
CASSFGLAGETQYF
>TRBV6-1|-|TRBJ1-1|-
TGTGCCAGCAGTGAAGTGGGGGGTCACACTGAAGCTTTCTTT
CASSEVGGHTEAFF
>TRBV13|-|TRBJ1-1|TRBD1
TGTGCCAGCAGCTCCGGGACAGGGAGTTTTGAAGCTTTCTTT
CASSSGTGSFEAFF
>TRBV14|-|TRBJ1-1|-
TGTGCCAGCACCCGCGACAGAAACACTGAAGCTTTCTTT
CASTRDRNTEAFF
>TRBV2|-|TRBJ1-1|TRBD1
TGTGCCAGCAGTAAACAGGGGGAGAACACTGAAGCTTTCTTT
CASSKQGENTEAFF
>TRBV7-8|once|TRBJ1-5|TRBD1
TGTGCCAGCAGCTTCGGGACAGGGGGTAATCAGCCCCAGCATTTT
CASSFGTGGNQPQHF
>TRBV7-3|-|TRBJ2-7|-
TGTGCCAGCAGCCCCTCGGGAAGCTCCTACGAGCAGTACTTC
CASSPSGSSYEQYF
>TRBV27|-|TRBJ1-1|-
TGTGCCAGCAGTTTACGTTTCTCGTTTGAAGCTTTCTTT
CASSLRFSFEAFF
>TRBV7-2|once|TRBJ1-2|-
TGTGCCAGCAGCCCCCGGGAGCCCTATGGCTACACCTTC
CASSPREPYGYTF
>TRBV4-2|-|TRBJ1-6|-
TGTGCCAGCAGCCAAGGTCGGGAAGGGAATTCACCCCTCCACTTT
CASSQGREGNSPLHF
>TRBV5-6|-|TRBJ1-5|-
TGTGCCAGCAGCTTGTTGGAGGAGGGACAGCCCCAGCATTTT
CASSLLEEGQPQHF
>TRBV11-2|-|TRBJ2-5|-
TGTGCCAGCAGCCTCATTAGCGGACACCAAGAGACCCAGTACTTC
CASSLISGHQETQYF
>TRBV10-2|-|TRBJ1-1|-
TGCGCCAGCAACTTCGGGGGCACTGAAGCTTTCTTT
CASNFGGTEAFF
>TRBV5-1|few|TRBJ2-5|-
TGCGCCAGCAGCTTGGGTTTCGGGACAAAGGCCCAAGAGACCCAGTACTTC
CASSLGFGTKAQETQYF